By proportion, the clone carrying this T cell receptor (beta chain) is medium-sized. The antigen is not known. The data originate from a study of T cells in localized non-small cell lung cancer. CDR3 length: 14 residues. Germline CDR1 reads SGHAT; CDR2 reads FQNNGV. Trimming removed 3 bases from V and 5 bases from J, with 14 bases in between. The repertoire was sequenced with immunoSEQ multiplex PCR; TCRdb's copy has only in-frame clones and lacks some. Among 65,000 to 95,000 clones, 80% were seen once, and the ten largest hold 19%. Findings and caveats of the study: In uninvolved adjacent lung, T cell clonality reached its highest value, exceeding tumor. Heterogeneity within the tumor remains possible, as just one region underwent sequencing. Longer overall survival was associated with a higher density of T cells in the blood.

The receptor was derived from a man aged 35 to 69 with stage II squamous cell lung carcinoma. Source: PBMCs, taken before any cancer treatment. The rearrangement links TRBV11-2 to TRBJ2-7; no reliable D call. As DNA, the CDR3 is TGTGCCAGCAGCTTGGAAGCAGGTAGGGACGAGCAGTACTTC. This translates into CASSLEAGRDEQYF.